The 24 T cell receptor beta chains given below trace back to one sample, sequenced in a study of cytotoxic CD8 clonotypes in ibrutinib-treated CLL. Profiling relied on immunoSEQ multiplex PCR, and the TCRdb table lists in-frame clones only, not all of them. The sample lists 24,000 or so clones, 65% to 80% seen once, with approximately 46% in the top ten. Sequenced material: PBMCs, taken after 12 months of ibrutinib treatment. The receptors here all came from a human donor with chronic lymphocytic leukemia.

The rearrangement links TRBV6-5 to TRBJ2-7; 9 bases agree with TRBD1. Germline CDR1 MNHEY, CDR2 SVGAGI. Trimming took 5 bases from V and 4 from J; bases not matched to a gene: 9. This CDR3 spans 15 amino acids. The CDR3 here is CASSTIQGALYEQYF. For the CDR3, the DNA is TGTGCCAGCAGTACGATACAGGGGGCGCTTTACGAGCAGTACTTC.

The genes are TRBV2 and TRBJ2-1; 12 bases line up with TRBD2. Germline V gives CDR1 SNHLY, CDR2 FYNNEI. Trimming cost V 5 bases and J 6 bases; bases outside gene matches: 5. The CDR3 has 15 residues. The CDR3 spells CASSRLAGASNEQFF. The CDR3 DNA reads as TGTGCCAGCAGTCGACTAGCGGGGGCCTCCAATGAGCAGTTCTTC.

J is TRBJ2-1 and V is TRBV19; maybe TRBD1 (6 bases). Germline V gene sequence: CDR1 LNHDA, CDR2 SQIVND (reference sequence). The length of the CDR3 is 12 residues. Trimming left V 8 bases short and J 2 bases short, with 7 bases between. The CDR3 is CASGQPYNEQFF. The CDR3 DNA is TGTGCCAGTGGACAGCCCTACAATGAGCAGTTCTTC. Complete variable domain (other parts from reference TRBV19 and TRBJ2-1): DGGITQSPKYLFRKEGQNVTLSCEQNLNHDAMYWYRQDPGQGLRLIYYSQIVNDFQKGDIAEGYSVSREKKESFPLTVTSAQKNPTAFYLCASGQPYNEQFFGPGTRLTVL.

This clone was counted between two and nine times. The rearrangement uses TRBV5-4 and TRBJ2-1, with 11 bases identical to TRBD2. With V trimmed by 2 bases and J by 1 base, 2 bases remained unmatched. CDR1 SGHNT and CDR2 YYREEE come from the germline V gene (reference sequence). This CDR3 contains 16 residues. The CDR3 sequence: CASSLSSGGSYNEQFF. The CDR3 nucleotides read TGTGCCAGCAGCTTATCTAGCGGGGGGTCCTACAATGAGCAGTTCTTC.

V is TRBV19 and J is TRBJ2-2; a possible D gene is TRBD2 (6 bases). Germline assignment: CDR1 LNHDA and CDR2 SQIVND (reference sequence). V was pared by 3 bases and J by 1 base, with 6 bases between. This CDR3 spans 14 amino acids. The CDR3 DNA reads TGTGCCAGTAGTATTAGCGGGAACACCGGGGAGCTGTTTTTT. Translated, it gives CASSISGNTGELFF.

The chain is built from TRBV5-1 and TRBJ1-5; tentatively, D is TRBD1 (6 bases). The ends were cut back, 4 bases at V and 8 bases at J, with 13 bases in the middle. The CDR3 runs to 13 residues. Per germline, CDR1 SGHRS and CDR2 YFSETQ. CDR3 in amino acids: CASSRGSGEPQHF. DNA for the CDR3: TGCGCCAGCAGCAGGGGGTCGGGGGAGCCCCAGCATTTT. The whole variable domain, remainder taken from reference TRBV5-1 and TRBJ1-5, is KAGVTQTPRYLIKTRGQQVTLSCSPISGHRSVSWYQQTPGQGLQFLFEYFSETQRNKGNFPGRFSGRQFSNSRSEMNVSTLELGDSALYLCASSRGSGEPQHFGDGTRLSIL.

The V gene is TRBV19, the J gene TRBJ2-7; 7 bases line up with TRBD1. Per germline, CDR1 LNHDA and CDR2 SQIVND (reference sequence). The CDR3 contains 13 residues. The V segment lost 5 bases and the J segment 2 bases; nucleotides outside the gene matches: 3. The chain's CDR3 is CASSSGQPYEQYF. The CDR3 region has the DNA TGTGCCAGTAGTTCGGGACAGCCCTACGAGCAGTACTTC.

This sequence joins TRBV30 and TRBJ2-3; D call uncertain. V lost 2 bases to trimming and J lost 4 bases, with 13 bases between them. This CDR3 is 14 amino acids long. Per germline, CDR1 GTSNPN and CDR2 SVGIG (reference sequence). The CDR3 DNA reads as TGTGCCTGGAGTTACGACTCGGTGGCAGATACGCAGTATTTT. This encodes CAWSYDSVADTQYF.

The table lists this clone with a few counts. The chain couples TRBV10-1 to TRBJ1-5; no definite D call. Germline CDR1 is WNHNN and CDR2 is SYGVQD (reference sequence). The CDR3 extends over 14 amino acids. V lost 5 bases and J 4 bases, leaving 12 bases between the germline ends. The CDR3 DNA reads as TGCGCCAGCAGTAACACGCTACAGAATCAGCCCCAGCATTTT. This translates into CASSNTLQNQPQHF.

V usage is TRBV30 and J usage is TRBJ1-1, with 10 bases matching TRBD1. This CDR3 has 13 residues. Germline lookup yields CDR1 GTSNPN and CDR2 SVGIG (reference sequence). The CDR3, as DNA: TGTGCTCGGGACAGGGGACAGAACACTGAAGCTTTCTTT. The encoded protein is CARDRGQNTEAFF.

The V call is TRBV5-6, the J call TRBJ2-7, with D maybe TRBD1 (6 bases). V lost 4 bases and J lost 7, with 18 bases in between. The CDR3 is made up of 14 amino acids. Germline CDR1 reads SGHDT; CDR2 reads YYEEEE. This chain's CDR3 is CASSPRDRPGEQYF. The CDR3 region has the DNA TGTGCCAGCAGCCCACGAGACAGGCCAGGTGAGCAGTACTTC.

The J gene is TRBJ2-2, the V gene TRBV25-1; a possible D gene is TRBD2 (5 bases). Germline values: CDR1 MGHDK, CDR2 SYGVNS. Trimming removed 6 bases at V and 2 bases at J, with 13 bases between. CDR3 size: 15 residues. The CDR3 DNA follows: TGTGCCAGCAGGGCAAGCGGAACCAACACCGGGGAGCTGTTTTTT. This gives the protein CASRASGTNTGELFF.

This CDR3 reads CATSRVTVAGYTF. Here the CDR3 DNA reads TGTGCCACCAGCAGAGTCACTGTGGCGGGCTACACCTTC. The chain is built from TRBV15 and TRBJ1-2, with D unresolved. Germline V lookup: CDR1 LNHNV, CDR2 YYDKDF (reference sequence). The germline V and J ends were trimmed by 1 base and 8 bases, with 11 bases remaining between them. This CDR3 contains 13 residues.

The chain couples TRBV18 to TRBJ2-1, with D tentatively TRBD1 (6 bases). The CDR3 is 16 amino acids. Trimming removed 6 bases from V and 0 bases from J, with 15 bases in between. In germline, CDR1 is KGHSH, CDR2 LQKENI. DNA of the CDR3: TGTGCCAGCTCGCTAATCGGACAGACCTCCTACAATGAGCAGTTCTTC. Its protein product is CASSLIGQTSYNEQFF.

The chain recombines TRBV2 with TRBJ2-5, with D possibly TRBD2 on 6 matching bases. The V gene's germline CDR1 is SNHLY and CDR2 FYNNEI. The CDR3 extends over 13 amino acids. V shed 9 bases and J shed 4 bases, with 15 bases lying between them. This CDR3 reads CARSRRGGETQYF. The CDR3, as DNA: TGTGCCAGAAGCAGGAGGGGAGGAGAGACCCAGTACTTC.

The gene calls are TRBV4-2 and TRBJ2-2; perhaps TRBD2 as D (5 bases). Germline CDR1 and CDR2: LGHNA and YNFKEQ. The CDR3 length is 15 residues. V was cut by 4 bases and J by 1 base, with 10 bases left in between. The CDR3 DNA reads as TGTGCCAGCAGCCCAGCACGGGAGAACACCGGGGAGCTGTTTTTT. Encoded protein: CASSPARENTGELFF.

The chain links TRBV14 to TRBJ2-5; D ambiguous. The V gene's germline CDR1 is SGHDN and CDR2 FVKESK. The CDR3 sequence is 13 residues long. Trimming removed 4 bases from V and 5 bases from J, with 11 bases in between. The CDR3 bases are TGTGCCAGCAGCCCGCAGGTATGGGAGACCCAGTACTTC. Translation gives CASSPQVWETQYF.

The chain joins TRBV6-5 to TRBJ2-2; D is uncertain. The V gene lost 3 bases and the J gene lost 6 bases, with 5 bases spanning the gap. Germline CDR1 reads MNHEY; CDR2 reads SVGAGI. This CDR3 comprises 12 residues. CDR3 DNA: TGTGCCAGCAGTTATCGGTCCGGGGAGCTGTTTTTT. It specifies CASSYRSGELFF.

This chain uses TRBV27 with TRBJ1-5; D is undetermined. Looked up from germline, CDR1 is MNHEY and CDR2 is SMNVEV (reference sequence). The CDR3 totals 14 residues. The germline V and J ends were trimmed by 6 bases and 7 bases, with 16 bases remaining between them. The CDR3 spells CASRPYYEVQPQHF. CDR3 in DNA: TGTGCCAGCAGACCATACTATGAGGTGCAGCCCCAGCATTTT.

This chain connects TRBV6-4 to TRBJ2-1; TRBD2 matches at 12 bases. The V gene end was trimmed by 5 bases and the J gene end by 4 bases; junction bases not matched to a gene: 3. Looked up from germline, CDR1 is MRHNA and CDR2 is SNTAGT. CDR3 length equals 15 residues. Written as DNA, the CDR3 is TGTGCCAGCAGTAGACTAGCGGGGGATTACAATGAGCAGTTCTTC. It is translated as CASSRLAGDYNEQFF.

V usage is TRBV5-1 and J usage is TRBJ1-4; unclear D gene. This CDR3 spans 17 amino acids. Germline loops: CDR1 SGHRS, CDR2 YFSETQ. The germline V and J ends were trimmed by 4 bases and 0 bases, with 16 bases remaining between them. The CDR3 sequence is CASSPAPRGTTNEKLFF. As DNA, the CDR3 is TGCGCCAGCAGCCCGGCACCGCGAGGGACAACTAATGAAAAACTGTTTTTT.

This clone was seen only a few times. The rearrangement uses TRBV7-2 and TRBJ1-5; 9 nucleotides agree with TRBD1. Germline trimming cut 3 bases from V and 7 bases from J; bases unmatched to any gene: 7. Germline V lookup: CDR1 SGHTA, CDR2 FQGNSA. The CDR3 covers 15 residues. CDR3 nucleotide sequence: TGTGCCAGCAGCTTGCACCGGGACAGGGAACAGCCCCAGCATTTT. It specifies CASSLHRDREQPQHF.

The chain couples TRBV10-3 to TRBJ2-7, with 9 bases matching TRBD1. J gave up 2 bases and V 2 bases, and 4 bases lay outside the gene matches. This CDR3 spans 15 amino acids. In germline, CDR1 is ENHRY, CDR2 SYGVKD. The CDR3 DNA reads TGTGCCATCAGTGAGGGGACAGGGATCGCCTACGAGCAGTACTTC. Amino acids: CAISEGTGIAYEQYF.

V is TRBV30 and J is TRBJ2-2; 10 nucleotides match TRBD1. V dropped 0 bases and J dropped 7; count of bases not matched to a gene: 8. This CDR3 has 16 residues. Germline CDR1 GTSNPN, CDR2 SVGIG (reference sequence). The CDR3 nucleotides read TGTGCCTGGAGTGTACTAGGGACAGGGGCGATCGGGGAGCTGTTTTTT. Protein: CAWSVLGTGAIGELFF.